What follows are 18 T cell receptor beta chains derived from one specimen sequenced in a study of beta chain features in type 1 diabetes. The investigators reverse transcribed all of the isolated RNA, so they sequenced expressed TCRB transcripts. Some clones are missing from TCRdb's copy, which holds only in-frame ones; the method was immunoSEQ multiplex PCR. The sample lists 150,000 to 180,000 clones, around 8% seen once, with approximately 0.69% in the top ten. The sample taken for sequencing was central memory CD4+ T cells from blood. These receptors were collected from a man in his late teens or twenties in good health.

The gene calls are TRBV6-5 and TRBJ2-5, with D maybe TRBD1 (6 bases). The V gene lost 5 bases and the J gene lost 4 bases, with 14 bases spanning the gap. Germline-derived CDR1 and CDR2 are MNHEY and SVGAGI. The CDR3 loop spans 14 amino acids. CDR3 loop: CASSIQGTGETQYF. The CDR3 DNA sequence: TGTGCCAGCAGTATTCAGGGGACGGGAGAGACCCAGTACTTC.

The chain carries TRBV21-1 and TRBJ1-2; the table's D call of TRBD1 was not tested on the DNA. TRBV21-1 is shown as a pseudogene. CDR3 length equals 14 residues. The CDR3 DNA sequence: TGTGCCAGCAGCAAAAAGGGACAGGGGAGCGGCTACACCTTC. Residues: CASSKKGQGSGYTF.

This clone was seen a handful of times. CDR3 coding DNA: TGTGCCAGCAGCTTAGGATTGAGGACAGGAATGAACACTGAAGCTTTCTTT. It codes for CASSLGLRTGMNTEAFF. The chain is built from TRBV7-2 and TRBJ1-1; the match to TRBD1 covers 7 bases. Germline CDR1 reads SGHTA; CDR2 reads FQGNSA. Germline trimming cut 1 base from V and 0 bases from J; bases unmatched to any gene: 8. The CDR3 spans 17 residues.

This clone appeared once. This chain joins TRBV28 and TRBJ1-2, with D possibly TRBD1 on 5 matching bases. This CDR3 is built from 12 residues. Germline assignment: CDR1 MDHEN and CDR2 SYDVKM. The V gene lost 6 bases and the J gene lost 5 bases, with 10 bases spanning the gap. The CDR3 sequence is CASRSAGYGYTF. The CDR3 DNA sequence: TGTGCCAGCAGATCTGCAGGGTATGGCTACACCTTC.

This clone was seen a handful of times. The rearrangement joins TRBV27 to TRBJ2-4, with 8 bases aligning to TRBD1. The J segment lost 11 bases and the V segment lost 3 bases, leaving 6 bases of the junction unmatched. The germline CDR1 and CDR2 sequences are MNHEY and SMNVEV (reference sequence). This CDR3 spans 13 amino acids. The CDR3 loop reads CASSLRTGTFQYF. In nucleotides, the CDR3 is TGTGCCAGCAGTTTGAGGACAGGGACCTTTCAGTACTTC.

The rearrangement uses TRBV5-4 and TRBJ2-1, with TRBD2 matching 7 bases. This CDR3 region has 12 residues. Per germline, CDR1 SGHNT and CDR2 YYREEE (reference sequence). After removal of 1 base from V and 14 bases from J, the junction contained 6 bases not matched to a gene. DNA of the CDR3: TGTGCCAGCAGCTTGTCGGGGGGTATTGAGTTCTTC. Translating it yields CASSLSGGIEFF.

The rearrangement uses TRBV18 and TRBJ2-2; D may be TRBD2 (5 bases). Looked up from germline, CDR1 is KGHSH and CDR2 is LQKENI. Trimming took 3 bases from V and 4 from J, leaving 12 bases between them. The CDR3 has 15 residues. CDR3 nucleotide sequence: TGTGCCAGCTCACCGACTACCGAGAGCACCGGGGAGCTGTTTTTT. This sequence encodes CASSPTTESTGELFF. Full variable domain (outside the CDR3, taken from reference TRBV18 and TRBJ2-2): NAGVMQNPRHLVRRRGQEARLRCSPMKGHSHVYWYRQLPEEGLKFMVYLQKENIIDESGMPKERFSAEFPKEGPSILRIQQVVRGDSAAYFCASSPTTESTGELFFGEGSRLTVL.

The chain uses TRBV2 and TRBJ2-5, with TRBD2 as a possible D gene (5 bases). V was shortened by 7 bases and J by 4 bases, with 16 bases between the two germline ends. The CDR3 length is 14 residues. Germline CDR1 is SNHLY and CDR2 is FYNNEI. The CDR3 loop is CASISTSRRETQYF. The DNA for the CDR3 is TGTGCCAGCATATCCACTAGTCGTAGAGAGACCCAGTACTTC.

In its sample, this clone was seen a few times. The chain combines TRBV6-1 with TRBJ2-3; maybe TRBD1 (6 bases). V was cut by 2 bases and J by 5 bases, with 11 bases left in between. Germline values: CDR1 MNHNS, CDR2 SASEGT. There are 14 residues in the CDR3. The CDR3 reads CASSENRAGDTQYF. CDR3 coding DNA: TGTGCCAGCAGTGAAAACAGGGCAGGAGATACGCAGTATTTT.

The chain uses TRBV30 and TRBJ2-7; D is possibly TRBD1 (5 bases). CDR1 and CDR2 from the germline V gene are GTSNPN and SVGIG (reference sequence). CDR3 length: 14 amino acids. The V end lost 2 bases, the J end lost 2 bases, and 13 bases lay between the germline ends. CDR3 in amino acids: CAWSTPGNPYEQYF. The CDR3 nucleotides are TGTGCCTGGAGTACCCCAGGGAATCCCTACGAGCAGTACTTC.

This clone was recorded a few times. CDR3 bases: TGCGCCAGCAGGCCGACAGGCCCCCCGAGTGGCTACACCTTC. It encodes CASRPTGPPSGYTF. This chain joins TRBV4-1 and TRBJ1-2, with D possibly being TRBD1 (6 bases). V lost 6 bases and J lost 7, with 18 bases in between. The CDR3 spans 14 residues. The germline V gene has CDR1 MGHRA and CDR2 YSYEKL.

This clone has only a few counts. Other DNA sequences of this sample code for an identical CDR3. This chain uses TRBV6-4 with TRBJ2-3; TRBD2 aligns across 7 bases. J gave up 5 bases and V 4 bases, and 3 bases lay outside the gene matches. CDR3 length equals 13 residues. Germline V gene lookup returns CDR1 MRHNA and CDR2 SNTAGT. CDR3 loop: CASSGQRGDTQYF. The CDR3, as DNA: TGTGCCAGCAGTGGACAGCGGGGAGATACGCAGTATTTT.

This clone has a handful of counts. This sequence joins TRBV6-5 and TRBJ2-1; TRBD1 might be the D (5 bases). This CDR3 is 15 amino acids long. The V and J ends lost 2 bases and 5 bases respectively, with 13 bases between them. Germline values: CDR1 MNHEY, CDR2 SVGAGI. The CDR3 DNA sequence: TGTGCCAGCAGTTACCCCAGTGGCAGGGACAATGAGCAGTTCTTC. Its translation: CASSYPSGRDNEQFF.

The V and J genes are TRBV28 and TRBJ2-5, with 7 bases fitting TRBD1. Germline V CDR1 and CDR2: MDHEN, SYDVKM. The CDR3 spans 14 residues. V shed 6 bases, J shed 5 bases, and the junction held 9 bases outside the gene matches. The CDR3 sequence is CASRSPGGGETQYF. CDR3 in DNA: TGTGCCAGCAGATCCCCAGGGGGTGGGGAGACCCAGTACTTC.

There are a few counts of this clone. J is TRBJ2-7 and V is TRBV7-8; 7 positions match TRBD2. This CDR3 has 15 amino acids. J gave up 6 bases and V 1 base, and 9 bases lay outside the gene matches. CDR1 SGHVS and CDR2 FQNEAQ come from the germline V gene. CDR3 nucleotide sequence: TGTGCCAGCAGCTTAGTTCGGTGGGGGGGAACCGAGCAGTACTTC. This gives the protein CASSLVRWGGTEQYF.

This chain links TRBV11-3 with TRBJ2-1; 10 bases align to TRBD2. The CDR3 is made up of 14 amino acids. CDR1 and CDR2 from the germline V gene are SGHNT and YENEEA. Trimming cost V 4 bases and J 7 bases; bases outside gene matches: 4. DNA for the CDR3: TGTGCCAGCAGCTACCCGGGACTAGCGAATGAGCAGTTCTTC. As protein: CASSYPGLANEQFF.

Comments on this clone: A junction boundary mismatches the germline segment, possibly from a read error. The chain employs TRBV6-6 and TRBJ1-4; 7 nucleotides match TRBD1. The CDR3 is 11 residues long. From germline, CDR1 is MNHNY and CDR2 SVGAGI (reference sequence). The CDR3 nucleotides read TGTGCCAGCAGGGGCTCCCGGGACAGTTCGTTT. Translation gives CASRGSRDSSF.

This clone was recorded a few times. This chain connects TRBV9 to TRBJ2-1, with TRBD2 matching 11 bases. With V trimmed by 2 bases and J by 3 bases, 4 bases remained unmatched. There are 16 residues in the CDR3. Germline assignment: CDR1 SGDLS and CDR2 YYNGEE. The CDR3 loop is CASSVGLAGLYNEQFF. The CDR3, as DNA: TGTGCCAGCAGCGTTGGACTAGCGGGCCTCTACAATGAGCAGTTCTTC.